This TCR beta chain originates from a study of T cells in Graves' hyperthyroidism and ophthalmopathy. TCR beta CDR3 sequences were amplified from RNA transcripts. Primed by the HTBI set, a first-round RT-PCR was run on the TCR CDR3. TCRdb itself ran the multiplex PCR reads through MiXCR, one entry per CDR3 protein. Of fewer than 450,000 distinct CDR3 sequences listed, about 18% are singletons. Overall study results and limits: Blood shared most expanded thyroid clonotypes above 0.001.

About this clonotype: As yet, its antigen is unknown.

The receptor comes from a woman aged 25 to 45 with Graves' hyperthyroidism that later progressed to Graves' ophthalmopathy. The sequencing input was blood.

The CDR3 loop is CASSAVISYEQYF. As DNA, the CDR3 is TGTGCCAGCAGTGCTGTCATATCCTACGAGCAGTACTTC. This chain joins TRBV6-1 and TRBJ2-7, with D unresolved. CDR3 length: 13 amino acids. V lost 4 bases and J 1 base, leaving 8 bases between the germline ends. Germline V gene lookup returns CDR1 MNHNS and CDR2 SASEGT.